The rows below give T cell receptor beta chains drawn from one sample of a study of T cell responses to AZD1222 COVID-19 vaccine. Sequencing used immunoSEQ multiplex PCR; TCRdb keeps in-frame clones, though not all of them. The sample lists some 120,000 clones; roughly 85% were seen once. Sequenced material: peripheral blood, taken on day 0 of MenACWY control vaccination. The receptors originated from an adult in good health. The CDR3 runs from the conserved cysteine through the conserved F or W. The D gene is left open where the match is weak. Not every row has a clone size; where given, it reads once, few, many or a size class.

CDR3 protein,CDR3 DNA,J gene,V gene,clone size,D gene
CASSQDFVGRGGYTF,TGCGCCAGCAGCCAAGACTTCGTTGGAAGGGGTGGCTACACCTTC,TRBJ1-2,TRBV4-1,NA,NA
CASSLGLRDRGGDGYTF,TGCGCCAGCAGCTTGGGGCTCCGGGACCGAGGAGGGGATGGCTACACCTTC,TRBJ1-2,TRBV5-1,NA,NA
CSVEGRGEKLFF,TGCAGCGTTGAAGGCCGGGGTGAAAAACTGTTTTTT,TRBJ1-4,TRBV29-1,NA,NA
CAISVDSDTEAFF,TGTGCCATCAGTGTCGATTCGGACACTGAAGCTTTCTTT,TRBJ1-1,TRBV10-3,once,NA
CASSSLGDRPLGTGELFF,TGTGCCAGCAGTTCCCTCGGAGACAGGCCCCTAGGGACCGGGGAGCTGTTTTTT,TRBJ2-2,TRBV7-9,NA,NA
CATYQNGYTF,TGTGCCACCTACCAGAATGGCTACACCTTC,TRBJ1-2,TRBV27,NA,NA
CASSRGQGSNQETQYF,TGTGCCAGCAGCAGGGGACAGGGGAGTAACCAAGAGACCCAGTACTTC,TRBJ2-5,TRBV5-8,NA,TRBD1
CATSRVAGGRNTEAFF,TGTGCCACCAGCAGAGTTGCAGGGGGGAGGAACACTGAAGCTTTCTTT,TRBJ1-1,TRBV15,once,TRBD1
CATPGAAEGKLFF,TGTGCCACTCCCGGGGCCGCGGAGGGAAAACTGTTTTTT,TRBJ1-4,TRBV2,NA,NA
CASSPRGGNQPQHF,TGTGCCAGCAGTCCCCGTGGGGGGAATCAGCCCCAGCATTTT,TRBJ1-5,TRBV6-5,NA,NA
CASSLIGTLSYEQYF,TGTGCCAGCAGCTTAATCGGGACCCTTTCCTACGAGCAGTACTTC,TRBJ2-7,TRBV11-1,NA,NA
CASSLGRQETQYF,TGTGCCAGCAGCTTGGGGAGGCAAGAGACCCAGTACTTC,TRBJ2-5,TRBV5-6,NA,NA
CASSPSGIYEQYF,TGTGCCAGCAGCCCTAGCGGGATTTACGAGCAGTACTTC,TRBJ2-7,TRBV3-1/TRBV3-2,NA,TRBD2
CASSSLRGGASYEQYF,TGTGCCAGTAGTTCTCTTCGTGGGGGCGCCTCCTACGAGCAGTACTTC,TRBJ2-7,TRBV19,few,NA
CASSWDSHPDTQYF,TGTGCCAGTAGTTGGGACTCACATCCAGATACGCAGTATTTT,TRBJ2-3,TRBV19,NA,NA
CASSRQGPGLAGGVTYNEQFF,TGTGCCAGCAGTCGCCAGGGCCCGGGACTAGCGGGAGGGGTAACCTACAATGAGCAGTTCTTC,TRBJ2-1,TRBV28,NA,TRBD2
CASRLLGRTGELFF,TGTGCCAGCAGACTCTTGGGGCGGACCGGGGAGCTGTTTTTT,TRBJ2-2,TRBV2,NA,NA
CASSPGPAPYEQYF,TGTGCCAGCTCACCCGGGCCCGCCCCCTACGAGCAGTACTTC,TRBJ2-7,TRBV18,NA,NA
CASRNRASYEQYF,TGTGCCAGCAGAAACAGGGCCTCCTACGAGCAGTACTTC,TRBJ2-7,TRBV12-3/TRBV12-4,once,NA
CASSLRRAGELFF,TGTGCCAGCAGTTTAAGGCGTGCTGGGGAGCTGTTTTTT,TRBJ2-2,TRBV12-3/TRBV12-4,NA,NA
CASSKGTSGSYEQYF,TGTGCCAGCAGTAAAGGGACTAGCGGGAGCTACGAGCAGTACTTC,TRBJ2-7,TRBV27,NA,TRBD2
CASEGVRTDTQYF,TGTGCCAGCGAGGGGGTGAGGACAGATACGCAGTATTTT,TRBJ2-3,TRBV6-5,NA,NA
CASGDRGGEKLFF,TGTGCCAGCGGGGACAGGGGGGGCGAAAAACTGTTTTTT,TRBJ1-4,TRBV27,NA,TRBD1
CASSFTAGAYNEQFF,TGTGCCAGCAGTTTCACAGCGGGAGCTTACAATGAGCAGTTCTTC,TRBJ2-1,TRBV28,NA,TRBD2
CASSPGVETQYF,TGTGCCAGCAGCCCCGGGGTCGAGACCCAGTACTTC,TRBJ2-5,TRBV7-9,few,NA
CSASGGLYEQYF,TGCAGTGCTAGTGGCGGCCTCTACGAGCAGTACTTC,TRBJ2-7,TRBV20-1,few,NA
CASSPRTATYEQYF,TGTGCCAGCAGCCCGCGGACCGCAACCTACGAGCAGTACTTC,TRBJ2-7,TRBV3-1/TRBV3-2,NA,NA
CASSRLGQAQETQYF,TGTGCCAGCAGCCGCCTCGGACAGGCGCAAGAGACCCAGTACTTC,TRBJ2-5,TRBV7-3,NA,TRBD1
CASRRTGVGTEAFF,TGTGCCAGCCGACGCACAGGGGTTGGCACTGAAGCTTTCTTT,TRBJ1-1,TRBV18,NA,TRBD1
CASSRGGSYEQYF,TGTGCCAGCTCCCGGGGGGGCTCCTACGAGCAGTACTTC,TRBJ2-7,TRBV7-9,NA,TRBD2
CASSSFAGQTEAFF,TGTGCCAGCAGTTCTTTTGCAGGCCAGACTGAAGCTTTCTTT,TRBJ1-1,TRBV28,NA,NA
CAISALGTSGDAPQYEQYF,TGTGCCATCAGCGCCCTCGGGACTAGCGGGGACGCCCCCCAATACGAGCAGTACTTC,TRBJ2-7,TRBV10-3,NA,TRBD2
CASSNVAGANNEQFF,TGTGCCAGCAGCAACGTCGCGGGAGCGAACAATGAGCAGTTCTTC,TRBJ2-1,TRBV7-8,NA,TRBD2
CASRDHVNSPLHF,TGTGCCAGCCGCGACCACGTCAATTCACCCCTCCACTTT,TRBJ1-6,TRBV3-1/TRBV3-2,NA,NA
CASSYEVRSQETQYF,TGTGCCAGCAGTTACGAAGTGAGGAGCCAAGAGACCCAGTACTTC,TRBJ2-5,TRBV6-5,NA,NA
CASGKKSSGISWTGSEQYF,TGTGCCAGCGGTAAGAAGTCTAGCGGTATCTCCTGGACCGGGTCCGAGCAGTACTTC,TRBJ2-7,TRBV2,NA,TRBD2
CASRGLAGAGGELFF,TGTGCCAGCAGAGGACTAGCGGGAGCGGGCGGGGAGCTGTTTTTT,TRBJ2-2,TRBV28,NA,TRBD2
CASSLFSTSVISEQYF,TGTGCCAGCAGCTTGTTCTCGACTAGCGTTATCTCCGAGCAGTACTTC,TRBJ2-7,TRBV13,once,TRBD2
CATSLTALSYNEQFF,TGTGCCACCAGCTTGACAGCCCTCTCCTACAATGAGCAGTTCTTC,TRBJ2-1,TRBV15,once,NA
CASSWWDSGNEQFF,TGCGCCAGCAGCTGGTGGGACAGTGGGAATGAGCAGTTCTTC,TRBJ2-1,TRBV5-1,NA,TRBD1
CASSVGTSGKSEQFF,TGTGCCAGCAGCGTAGGGACTAGCGGGAAGAGTGAGCAGTTCTTC,TRBJ2-1,TRBV11-2,once,TRBD2
CASSLRLAGVYEQYF,TGTGCCAGCAGCCTCCGACTAGCGGGAGTCTACGAGCAGTACTTC,TRBJ2-7,TRBV3-1/TRBV3-2,NA,TRBD2
CASSSLGQYEQYF,TGCGCCAGCAGCTCCCTTGGACAATACGAGCAGTACTTC,TRBJ2-7,TRBV5-1,NA,NA
CASSPGGGGGYNEQFF,TGTGCCAGCAGCCCCGGAGGGGGAGGGGGCTACAATGAGCAGTTCTTC,TRBJ2-1,TRBV3-1/TRBV3-2,NA,NA
CASSLITSANYEQYF,TGTGCCAGCAGCTTGATTACTAGCGCGAACTACGAGCAGTACTTC,TRBJ2-7,TRBV5-4,NA,TRBD2
CASSLFGTGEAFF,TGTGCCAGCAGCTTATTTGGGACAGGGGAAGCTTTCTTT,TRBJ1-1,TRBV7-2,few,TRBD1
CASSQSPNNEQFF,TGTGCCAGCAGTCAATCCCCTAACAATGAGCAGTTCTTC,TRBJ2-1,TRBV27,NA,NA
CASSSARGSFSYEQYF,TGTGCCAGCAGCTCGGCGCGAGGGAGTTTCTCCTACGAGCAGTACTTC,TRBJ2-7,TRBV5-5,NA,NA
CAIMPGQGDTGELFF,TGTGCCATCATGCCGGGACAGGGGGACACCGGGGAGCTGTTTTTT,TRBJ2-2,TRBV10-3,NA,TRBD1
CASRSSGVGNTIYF,TGTGCCAGCAGGTCATCAGGGGTTGGAAACACCATATATTTT,TRBJ1-3,TRBV11-2,NA,NA
CASSPRKDSPLHF,TGTGCCAGCAGCCCCCGTAAAGATTCACCCCTCCACTTT,TRBJ1-6,TRBV7-3,NA,NA
CATSSPVGTGASDTQYF,TGTGCCACCAGTTCTCCGGTAGGGACAGGGGCATCAGATACGCAGTATTTT,TRBJ2-3,TRBV24-1,NA,TRBD1